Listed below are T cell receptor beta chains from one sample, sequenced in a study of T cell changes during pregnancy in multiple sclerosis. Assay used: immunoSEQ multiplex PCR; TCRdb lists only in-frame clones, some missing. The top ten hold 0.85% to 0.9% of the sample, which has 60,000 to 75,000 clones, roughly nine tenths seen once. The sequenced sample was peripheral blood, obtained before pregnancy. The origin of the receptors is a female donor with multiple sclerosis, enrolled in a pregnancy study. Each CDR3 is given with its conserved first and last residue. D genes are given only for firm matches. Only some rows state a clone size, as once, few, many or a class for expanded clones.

TGTGCCAGTAGGACGACAGAAAGTTCTAATTCACCCCTCCACTTT,CASRTTESSNSPLHF,TRBJ1-6,15,-,-,TRBV19
TGTGCCAGCAGCTTTCAAGACAGACGATTTCTGAGTTCACCCCTCCACTTT,CASSFQDRRFLSSPLHF,TRBJ1-6,17,-,-,TRBV7-2
TGTGCCAGCTCACCGTACCTCGGCGGCGAGCAGTACTTC,CASSPYLGGEQYF,TRBJ2-7,13,-,-,TRBV18
TGCAGTGCCTTGGGGGGAGAGACCCAGTACTTC,CSALGGETQYF,TRBJ2-5,11,once,-,TRBV20-1
TGTGCCAGCAGCTTCCGGGTGGACACCGCAATTGATGAGCAGTTCTTC,CASSFRVDTAIDEQFF,TRBJ2-1,16,-,-,TRBV5-8
TGTGCCAGCAGCCAAGAGGGACTAACAGGAGCAGATACGCAGTATTTT,CASSQEGLTGADTQYF,TRBJ2-3,16,-,TRBD2,TRBV4-2
TGTGCCAGCTCAGCCCCGGACAGGACTTTCTACGAGCAGTACTTC,CASSAPDRTFYEQYF,TRBJ2-7,15,-,TRBD1,TRBV7-6
TGCGCCAGCAGCCAAGGTGCGGGCAGTGGCTATGGCTACACCTTC,CASSQGAGSGYGYTF,TRBJ1-2,15,-,-,TRBV4-3
TGTGCCAGCTCACCGACAGACACCGGGGAGCTGTTTTTT,CASSPTDTGELFF,TRBJ2-2,13,-,-,TRBV18
TGTGCCAGCAGCGTAACAGCGGGCACAGATACGCAGTATTTT,CASSVTAGTDTQYF,TRBJ2-3,14,-,-,TRBV9
TGTGCCAGCAGCGCGCGGCTGTGGGATGGCTACACCTTC,CASSARLWDGYTF,TRBJ1-2,13,-,-,TRBV21-1
TGTGCCAGCAGTGAGATAACGGGGGGCGGGGGAGAGACCCAGTACTTC,CASSEITGGGGETQYF,TRBJ2-5,16,-,-,TRBV6-1
TGTGCCAGTAGTCCCCCCTCGGGGGATAATTCACCCCTCCACTTT,CASSPPSGDNSPLHF,TRBJ1-6,15,-,-,TRBV19
TGTGCTAGTGCCCCGGGACAGAAAATCCCCCGTGCAGATACGCAGTATTTT,CASAPGQKIPRADTQYF,TRBJ2-3,17,-,TRBD1,TRBV12-5
TGTGCCAGCAGCCCCATTGCAGGGGCAGATACGCAGTATTTT,CASSPIAGADTQYF,TRBJ2-3,14,-,-,TRBV14
TGCGCCAGCAGTCCGACAGGGAGCAATCAGCCCCAGCATTTT,CASSPTGSNQPQHF,TRBJ1-5,14,-,TRBD1,TRBV4-1
TGTGCCAGCAGCCAGCAGGGTCAAAATGAGCAGTTCTTC,CASSQQGQNEQFF,TRBJ2-1,13,-,-,TRBV16
TGTGCCAGCAGTATAAACAGGGAGTCCTACAATGAGCAGTTCTTC,CASSINRESYNEQFF,TRBJ2-1,15,-,-,TRBV2